This TCR beta chain was captured in a study of blood T cells in healthy people across ages (dated by TCRdb to the mid-2010s). For the study in its entirety: In model experiments, template switching captured roughly one uniquely barcoded TCR beta cDNA molecule for every two T cells. To track age-related changes in TCR beta repertoire diversity, the study relied on deep sequencing normalized with unique cDNA molecular identifiers. The study analyzed two additional independent replicas of 1 million unique cDNA reads from the same blood draw for two donors, one aged 18 to 29 and one aged 80 or older. Donors of different ages were randomly distributed across sequencing lanes to avoid experimental bias. Four age groups were formed from the donors: young (average roughly 16 years), middle-aged (approximately 40), aged (more than 55) and long-lived (82).

This clonotype was recorded once. Its antigen is unknown. Base qualities are missing; no much larger clone stands one base away. Including cysteine and phenylalanine, the CDR3 has 16 amino acids. CDR3 DNA only is kept here, 48 bases in frame from base 1. The V end loses 1 base and the J end loses 5 bases, and a stretch of 17 bases separates them. The germline V gene provides CDR1 MDHEN and CDR2 SYDVKM. Donors were a few dozen systemically healthy Caucasian individuals from Russia aged roughly 6 to 95 years. Around 10 milliliters of peripheral blood were drawn from each donor into EDTA-treated Vacutainer tubes. Ficoll-Paque density-gradient centrifugation was used to isolate PBMCs, with at least 6.5 million per sample. Trizol reagent was used to extract total RNA from the PBMCs, yielding at least 6 micrograms per sample. Naive CD45RAhigh/CD27high T cell percentages were measured by flow cytometry on a PBMC aliquot from every donor.

Library prep was done by 5' RACE. A second PCR of about 7 to 12 cycles was run with a J-beta primer mix and a sample-barcoded 5' primer. Each TCR beta cDNA molecule received a unique molecular identifier from a template-switch 5' adaptor carrying 12 random nucleotides. At least 2.5 million CDR3-containing paired-end reads were obtained from each sample. All of the RNA was converted into first-strand cDNA using the Mint cDNA synthesis kit, with a TRBC-specific oligonucleotide serving as the primer. All cDNA was treated with uracil-DNA glycosylase and then went through a first 18-cycle PCR with the universal primers M1SS and BC2_uni_R. The source study handled its data this way. For normalization, 1 million high-quality reads were randomly selected from each sample, with every read carrying a distinct molecular identifier. Instead of being binned into consensus sequences, reads with shared molecular identifiers were discarded. CDR3 identification, clonotype clustering and error correction used MiTCR with a Q25 quality threshold and the strictest error-elimination algorithm. Lower-bound total TCR beta diversity was estimated with a nonparametric unseen species model using Euler transformation. The raw public reads went through TCRdb reprocessing: fastp at Q25, MiXCR clone calling, in-frame beta chains kept. Rows with one shared CDR3 protein collapse into an entry with the most common genes and DNA. These V and J calls derive from TCRdb rather than the authors' analysis. For this sample the table gives roughly 1.9 million distinct CDR3 sequences, of which roughly two fifths were detected only once. The ten largest clones represent approximately 22% of the sample.

What the study reported, not specific to this receptor: The CMV infection status of donors was not known, potentially confounding age-related changes in expanded clonotypes. Because profiling used bulk unsorted PBMCs, naive and antigen-experienced compartments could not be compared conclusively. A strong correlation was found between observed TCR beta diversity and the percentage of naive T cells measured by flow cytometry. Observed TCR beta diversity per million T cells fell roughly linearly with age, and a significant reduction was already apparent by age approximately 41. Estimates of total diversity based on one million sequenced T cells were regarded as lower bounds and as underestimates. The long-lived group showed more naive CD4+ T cells, fewer expanded clones and increased TCR diversity than the aged group, suggesting age selection.

This receptor was identified in a human donor in good health. The chain is made from TRBV28 and TRBJ2-5, and the D gene may be TRBD2, 5 bases matching. Sample: blood. The nucleotide sequence is TGTGCCAGCAGTTTATTTCCGGGGTCGCTGGCGGAGACCCAGTACTTC. This gives the protein CASSLFPGSLAETQYF.